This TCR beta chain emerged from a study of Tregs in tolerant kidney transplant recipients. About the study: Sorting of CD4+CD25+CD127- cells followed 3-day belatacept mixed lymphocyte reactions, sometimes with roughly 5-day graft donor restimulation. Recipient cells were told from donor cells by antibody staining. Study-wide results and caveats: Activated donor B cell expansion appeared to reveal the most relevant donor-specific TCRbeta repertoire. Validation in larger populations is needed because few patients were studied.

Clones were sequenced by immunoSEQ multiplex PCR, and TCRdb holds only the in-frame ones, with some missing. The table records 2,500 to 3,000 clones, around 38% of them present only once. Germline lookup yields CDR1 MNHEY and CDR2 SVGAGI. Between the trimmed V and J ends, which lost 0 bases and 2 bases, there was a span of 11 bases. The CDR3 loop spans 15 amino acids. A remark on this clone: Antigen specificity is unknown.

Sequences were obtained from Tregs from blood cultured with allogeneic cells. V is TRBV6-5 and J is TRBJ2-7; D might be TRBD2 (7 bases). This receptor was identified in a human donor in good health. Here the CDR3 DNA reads TGTGCCAGCAGTTACTCGAGGGAGGGGGCCTACGAGCAGTACTTC. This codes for CASSYSREGAYEQYF.